Listed here are 14 T cell receptor beta chains from one sample, sequenced in a study of cytomegalovirus exposure and HLA in healthy donors. Use of 60 Vbeta and 13 Jbeta primers characterized the PCR. Assay: immunoSEQ multiplex PCR; the TCRdb copy retains only in-frame clones and omits some. The sample includes 140,000 or so clones, over 80% of them seen just once. The sample taken for sequencing was PBMCs. Source of these receptors: a male donor in good health and CMV-seronegative.

The rearrangement uses TRBV5-1 and TRBJ2-1; the match to TRBD1 covers 8 bases. J lost 4 bases, V lost 4 bases, and 4 bases had no gene match. In germline, CDR1 is SGHRS, CDR2 YFSETQ. This CDR3 comprises 14 residues. The CDR3 protein is CASSLGQVYNEQFF. The CDR3 DNA sequence: TGCGCCAGCAGCCTGGGACAGGTATACAATGAGCAGTTCTTC.

This clone was seen just once. The chain recombines TRBV5-1 with TRBJ2-3, with 11 bases matching TRBD2. The CDR3 has 16 amino acids. CDR1 and CDR2 from the germline V gene are SGHRS and YFSETQ. V lost 4 bases to trimming and J lost 2 bases; unmatched junction nucleotides: 6. CDR3 in amino acids: CASSPTTSGTTDTQYF. CDR3 bases: TGCGCCAGCAGCCCGACGACTAGCGGGACCACAGATACGCAGTATTTT.

The chain links TRBV10-3 to TRBJ2-7, with D maybe TRBD2 (6 bases). There are 13 residues in the CDR3. Germline V CDR1 and CDR2: ENHRY, SYGVKD. Trimming took 7 bases from V and 0 from J, leaving 10 bases between them. The DNA for the CDR3 is TGTGCCATCAAGGCTAGCGACTCCTACGAGCAGTACTTC. Translating gives CAIKASDSYEQYF.

This chain connects TRBV9 to TRBJ1-2; the D is unclear. The germline V gene has CDR1 SGDLS and CDR2 YYNGEE. This CDR3 spans 14 amino acids. V was shortened by 0 bases and J by 5 bases, with 11 bases between the two germline ends. CDR3 bases: TGTGCCAGCAGCGTAGGAGGAGGGAATTATGGCTACACCTTC. This translates into CASSVGGGNYGYTF.

The chain links TRBV7-9 to TRBJ1-5; D ambiguous. This CDR3 comprises 13 residues. Germline values: CDR1 SEHNR, CDR2 FQNEAQ (reference sequence). Trimming shortened V by 5 bases and J by 9 bases, and 14 bases separated the two germline ends. CDR3 amino acids: CASSLRGDLPQHF. The CDR3 DNA follows: TGTGCCAGCAGCCTACGCGGGGATTTGCCCCAGCATTTT.

This chain joins TRBV30 and TRBJ2-7, with a possible D match to TRBD2 (5 bases). The CDR3 runs to 13 residues. With 0 bases removed from V and 4 bases from J, the gap between germline ends came to 10 bases. Germline values: CDR1 GTSNPN, CDR2 SVGIG (reference sequence). DNA for the CDR3: TGTGCCTGGAGTGTACGGGGTCTGTACGAGCAGTACTTC. Amino acids: CAWSVRGLYEQYF.

This clone was found a few times. The chain is built from TRBV5-1 and TRBJ2-7; 10 bases agree with TRBD2. Germline CDR1 SGHRS, CDR2 YFSETQ. V was clipped by 4 bases and J by 4 bases; unmatched bases: 8. The length of the CDR3 is 15 residues. The CDR3 DNA sequence: TGCGCCAGCAGCCTGCAACTAGCGGGGAGGTACGAGCAGTACTTC. Translation: CASSLQLAGRYEQYF.

The V gene is TRBV11-2, the J gene TRBJ2-1, with 8 bases that match TRBD1. V was pared by 5 bases and J by 10 bases, with 7 bases of the junction left unmatched. The CDR3 spans 13 residues. Germline V gene lookup returns CDR1 SGHAT and CDR2 FQNNGV. CDR3 nucleotides: TGTGCCAGCAGCCCGGACAGGGAGAGGGAGCAGTTCTTC. Residues: CASSPDREREQFF.

About this clone: One junction end disagrees with the germline gene, perhaps due to a read error. The V and J genes are TRBV7-9 and TRBJ1-1, with D unresolved. This CDR3 spans 13 amino acids. The V gene's germline CDR1 is SEHNR and CDR2 FQNEAQ (reference sequence). The CDR3 loop reads CSSSSRVNTEAFF. Written as DNA, the CDR3 is TGTTCCAGCAGCTCCCGGGTGAACACTGAAGCTTTCTTT.

The chain joins TRBV4-2 to TRBJ1-1; TRBD1 agrees at 11 bases. CDR1 and CDR2 from the germline V gene are LGHNA and YNFKEQ. V lost 4 bases, J lost 4 bases, and 5 bases stayed unmatched. The CDR3 has 15 amino acids. Here the CDR3 reads CASSRGTGGRTEAFF. DNA for the CDR3: TGTGCCAGCAGCCGCGGGACAGGGGGTCGCACTGAAGCTTTCTTT.

The CDR3 reads CASSRRGQPQHF. The CDR3 coding sequence is TGTGCCAGCAGCCGCCGAGGTCAGCCCCAGCATTTT. V usage is TRBV5-6 and J usage is TRBJ1-5; D not resolved. CDR1 is SGHDT, CDR2 YYEEEE, per germline. This CDR3 spans 12 amino acids. Trimming pared 4 bases from V and 6 bases from J, leaving 8 bases between.

The chain joins TRBV7-8 to TRBJ2-1, with 9 nucleotides matching TRBD2. Germline V gene lookup returns CDR1 SGHVS and CDR2 FQNEAQ. With V trimmed by 1 base and J by 6 bases, 4 bases remained unmatched. CDR3 length: 15 amino acids. The CDR3 sequence: CASSLGTSASNEQFF. In nucleotides, the CDR3 is TGTGCCAGCAGCTTAGGGACTAGCGCCAGCAATGAGCAGTTCTTC. The full variable domain, completed using reference TRBV7-8 and TRBJ2-1, is GAGVSQSPRYKVAKRGQDVALRCDPISGHVSLFWYQQALGQGPEFLTYFQNEAQLDKSGLPSDRFFAERPEGSVSTLKIQRTQQEDSAVYLCASSLGTSASNEQFFGPGTRLTVL.

The gene calls are TRBV1 and TRBJ1-5. TRBV1 is recorded as a pseudogene. This CDR3 has 19 residues. The CDR3 sequence is CTSSQPPPEGRDSNQPQHF. CDR3 nucleotides: TGCACCAGCAGCCAACCCCCCCCCGAGGGGAGGGATAGCAATCAGCCCCAGCATTTT.

The rearrangement joins TRBV5-1 to TRBJ1-3; no reliable D call. Deletions cut 6 bases from V and 3 bases from J, with 13 bases between. This CDR3 contains 14 residues. Germline CDR1 reads SGHRS; CDR2 reads YFSETQ. Here the CDR3 DNA reads TGCGCCAGCACCCCTTCTGCGGATGGAAACACCATATATTTT. It encodes CASTPSADGNTIYF.